The rows below give T cell receptor beta chains drawn from one sample of a study of blood T cell repertoires in COVID-19. The method was immunoSEQ multiplex PCR; TCRdb's version includes in-frame clones alone and lacks a portion of them. This table has tens of thousands of clones, over 75% appearing once. Sequencing was carried out using peripheral blood. The receptors stem from a man older than 75 in a cohort sampled during active COVID-19. CDR3s include the opening cysteine and the closing phenylalanine or tryptophan. D genes are given only for firm matches. Expanded clones get a size class; other rows say once, few or many, or leave the size out.

size	V	J	length	D	DNA	CDR3
NA	TRBV7-2	TRBJ2-7	14	NA	TGTGCCAGCAGCGCCTCGGCAGGGTCCTACGAGCAGTACTTC	CASSASAGSYEQYF
NA	TRBV11-2	TRBJ2-7	17	TRBD2	TGTGCCAGCAGCTTACAACTCACTAGCGGGACCTCTTACGAGCAGTACTTC	CASSLQLTSGTSYEQYF
NA	TRBV10-1	TRBJ1-2	14	NA	TGCGCCAGCAGTCCCGGGACAAAAAACTATGGCTACACCTTC	CASSPGTKNYGYTF
NA	TRBV18	TRBJ1-2	14	TRBD1	TGTGCCAGCTCCGGGACAGGCGGGGTCGGGGGCTACACCTTC	CASSGTGGVGGYTF
NA	TRBV5-1	TRBJ1-1	12	NA	TGCGCCAGCAGCGGGGACTACACTGAAGCTTTCTTT	CASSGDYTEAFF
NA	TRBV30	TRBJ2-7	15	TRBD2	TGTGCCTGGAGCGAACTGGGGGGGACCTTCTACGAGCAGTACTTC	CAWSELGGTFYEQYF
NA	TRBV7-2	TRBJ1-4	12	NA	TGTGCCAGCAGCTTATATAATGAAAAACTGTTTTTT	CASSLYNEKLFF
NA	TRBV7-9	TRBJ1-3	16	TRBD1	TGTGCCAGCAGCCGCGGGGCAGGGGGTTCTGGAAACACCATATATTTT	CASSRGAGGSGNTIYF
NA	TRBV5-6	TRBJ2-5	16	NA	TGTGCCAGCAGCTTATACGGCCAGACAGCCCAAGAGACCCAGTACTTC	CASSLYGQTAQETQYF
NA	TRBV14	TRBJ1-6	16	NA	TGTGCCAGCAGCCAAATTGGCGCAGGGGAAGATTCACCCCTCCACTTT	CASSQIGAGEDSPLHF
NA	TRBV27	TRBJ2-3	12	NA	TGTGCCAGCAGTCCCTATTCCGAATCGCAGTATTTT	CASSPYSESQYF
NA	TRBV29-1	TRBJ1-2	17	TRBD1	TGCAGCGTTGACTTGTTCGGCAGGGGGGCCACCTCCTATGGCTACACCTTC	CSVDLFGRGATSYGYTF
NA	TRBV19	TRBJ2-1	15	NA	TGTGCCAGTAGACGGGGGAGTAATTCGTACAATGAGCAGTTCTTC	CASRRGSNSYNEQFF
NA	TRBV6-5	TRBJ2-1	15	TRBD2	TGTGCCAGCGGATCCTCTAGCGGGGGGGACAATGAGCAGTTCTTC	CASGSSSGGDNEQFF
once	TRBV18	TRBJ1-2	16	TRBD1	TGTGCCAGCTCACCTCCCGGGACAGGGGGCGCGTATGGCTACACCTTC	CASSPPGTGGAYGYTF
NA	TRBV19	TRBJ1-5	17	NA	TGTGCCAGTAGTATAAGGCCCCAGACTTATAGCAATCAGCCCCAGCATTTT	CASSIRPQTYSNQPQHF
NA	TRBV3-1/TRBV3-2	TRBJ1-4	16	NA	TGTGCCAGCAGCCAAGCAGGGGCAGGTACTAATGAAAAACTGTTTTTT	CASSQAGAGTNEKLFF
NA	TRBV7-8	TRBJ1-3	16	NA	TGTGCCAGCAGCTTGACACAGGCGTTCTCTGGAAACACCATATATTTT	CASSLTQAFSGNTIYF
once	TRBV5-1	TRBJ1-4	14	NA	TGCGCCAGCAGCTTACCAGCAACTAATGAAAAACTGTTTTTT	CASSLPATNEKLFF
NA	TRBV12-3/TRBV12-4	TRBJ1-2	13	NA	TGTGCCAGCAGTTTTTCCGCCTCGGTCGGCTACACCTTC	CASSFSASVGYTF
NA	TRBV5-4	TRBJ1-1	15	NA	TGTGCCAGCAGCTTGGCCGCGGGGTCCGACACTGAAGCTTTCTTT	CASSLAAGSDTEAFF
NA	TRBV7-8	TRBJ2-7	13	TRBD1	TGTGCCAGCAGCTTAGGAGACAGGGACGAGCAGTACTTC	CASSLGDRDEQYF
NA	TRBV5-1	TRBJ2-7	14	NA	TGCGCCAGCAGCTTGGATGGTAGCGGCTACGAGCAGTACTTC	CASSLDGSGYEQYF
NA	TRBV11-1	TRBJ2-1	14	NA	TGTGCCAGCAGCTTGGGGGGAGTGGTGGATGAGCAGTTCTTC	CASSLGGVVDEQFF
NA	TRBV14	TRBJ2-3	16	TRBD2	TGTGCCAGCAGCCTGACTAGCGGGAGGTCGACAGATACGCAGTATTTT	CASSLTSGRSTDTQYF
NA	TRBV24-1	TRBJ2-3	15	TRBD2	TGTGCCACCAGTGATTCCGGGAGGGGCACAGATACGCAGTATTTT	CATSDSGRGTDTQYF
NA	TRBV5-4	TRBJ1-1	13	NA	TGTGCCAGCAGCGCCTCGGGGGACACTGAAGCTTTCTTT	CASSASGDTEAFF
NA	TRBV4-1	TRBJ2-5	16	TRBD1	TGCGCCAGCAGCCAAGATGGGCACAGGGGGCAGGAGACCCAGTACTTC	CASSQDGHRGQETQYF
NA	TRBV4-1	TRBJ2-1	14	TRBD1	TGCGCCAGCAGCCAAGAAGGACAGGGGAATGAGCAGTTCTTC	CASSQEGQGNEQFF
NA	TRBV19	TRBJ1-2	17	TRBD1	TGTGCCAGTAGTATGGGGACAGGCTTTACCAATAACTATGGCTACACCTTC	CASSMGTGFTNNYGYTF
NA	TRBV18	TRBJ2-7	17	TRBD2	TGTGCCAGCTCACCCCCAGGGACTAGCGGGAGCTCCTACGAGCAGTACTTC	CASSPPGTSGSSYEQYF
NA	TRBV18	TRBJ2-5	14	TRBD1	TGTGCCAGCTCGTCTACAGGGGGCGCAGAGACCCAGTACTTC	CASSSTGGAETQYF
NA	TRBV21-1	TRBJ2-2	19	NA	TGTGCCAGCAGCAAGGAATTGGAGCGGGAGAGCGTTGGCACCGGGGAGCTGTTTTTT	CASSKELERESVGTGELFF
NA	TRBV2	TRBJ2-4	12	NA	TGTGCCAGCAGTGGACAGCAAAACATTCAGTACTTC	CASSGQQNIQYF
NA	TRBV6-2/TRBV6-3	TRBJ1-1	11	NA	TGTGCCAGCAGTTACACTGCTGAAGCTTTCTTT	CASSYTAEAFF
NA	TRBV5-6	TRBJ2-3	15	TRBD2	TGTGCCAGCAGCTTAGGGCTAGCGGCCACAGATACGCAGTATTTT	CASSLGLAATDTQYF
NA	TRBV6-2/TRBV6-3	TRBJ2-7	17	TRBD2	TGTGCCAGCAGTTACTCGGAATCGGGAGGGCCCCGCTACGAGCAGTACTTC	CASSYSESGGPRYEQYF
NA	TRBV19	TRBJ2-7	15	TRBD1	TGTGCCAGTAGTCCCCGGACAGGTTCGGGGTACGAGCAGTACTTC	CASSPRTGSGYEQYF
NA	TRBV6-2/TRBV6-3	TRBJ2-5	14	TRBD2	TGTGCCAGCAGTTACTCGGGGGGGGGAGAGACCCAGTACTTC	CASSYSGGGETQYF
NA	TRBV3-1/TRBV3-2	TRBJ1-1	17	TRBD1	TGTGCCAGCAGCCAAGTCTTGGCGGGACAGGGGGCTACTGAAGCTTTCTTT	CASSQVLAGQGATEAFF
NA	TRBV4-3	TRBJ2-1	17	TRBD1	TGCGCCAGCAGCCAAGAACCTCCAGGGGGCTCGGTCAATGAGCAGTTCTTC	CASSQEPPGGSVNEQFF
NA	TRBV29-1	TRBJ2-3	14	TRBD2	TGCAGCGAACGGGGGGTCCATCCGGCAGATACGCAGTATTTT	CSERGVHPADTQYF
few	TRBV6-5	TRBJ1-6	14	TRBD1	TGTGCCAGCAGTTACGGACAGGTTAATTCACCCCTCCACTTT	CASSYGQVNSPLHF
NA	TRBV5-1	TRBJ2-5	16	NA	TGCGCCAGCAGCCCTGGCCTTAGACAGGATCAGAAGACCCAGTACTTC	CASSPGLRQDQKTQYF
NA	TRBV7-2	TRBJ2-7	13	NA	TGTGCCAGCAGCTTGGTTACAGGGAGAGAGCAGTACTTC	CASSLVTGREQYF
once	TRBV5-6	TRBJ2-7	13	NA	TGTGCCAGCAGCTTATCGGGGGGCGACGAGCAGTACTTC	CASSLSGGDEQYF
NA	TRBV19	TRBJ2-6	19	TRBD1	TGTGCCAGTAGTATGGCGGTGGGACAGGCGTTCTCTGGGGCCAACGTCCTGACTTTC	CASSMAVGQAFSGANVLTF
NA	TRBV7-2	TRBJ2-5	15	TRBD1	TGTGCCAGCAGCACGGGACAGGGGGCGTTCGAGACCCAGTACTTC	CASSTGQGAFETQYF
NA	TRBV12-5	TRBJ1-5	15	NA	TGTGCTAGTGGTTTGGGGGGGGGCCGCAATCAGCCCCAGCATTTT	CASGLGGGRNQPQHF
NA	TRBV30	TRBJ2-1	15	NA	TGTGCCTGGAGTTCAGGGGGGAGCTCCTACAATGAGCAGTTCTTC	CAWSSGGSSYNEQFF
NA	TRBV5-1	TRBJ1-2	15	NA	TGCGCCAGCAGCCCCCAGACGGGATCTAACTATGGCTACACCTTC	CASSPQTGSNYGYTF
NA	TRBV5-1	TRBJ2-7	13	NA	TGCGCCAGCAGCGGAGGGGGCTACCACGAGCAGTACTTC	CASSGGGYHEQYF
NA	TRBV7-6	TRBJ1-2	15	TRBD1	TGTGCCAGCAGCTCAACCGGGACAGGGGCCTATGGCTACACCTTC	CASSSTGTGAYGYTF
NA	TRBV9	TRBJ1-1	14	NA	TGTGCCAGCAGCGTAGGTGGGAGGAACACTGAAGCTTTCTTT	CASSVGGRNTEAFF